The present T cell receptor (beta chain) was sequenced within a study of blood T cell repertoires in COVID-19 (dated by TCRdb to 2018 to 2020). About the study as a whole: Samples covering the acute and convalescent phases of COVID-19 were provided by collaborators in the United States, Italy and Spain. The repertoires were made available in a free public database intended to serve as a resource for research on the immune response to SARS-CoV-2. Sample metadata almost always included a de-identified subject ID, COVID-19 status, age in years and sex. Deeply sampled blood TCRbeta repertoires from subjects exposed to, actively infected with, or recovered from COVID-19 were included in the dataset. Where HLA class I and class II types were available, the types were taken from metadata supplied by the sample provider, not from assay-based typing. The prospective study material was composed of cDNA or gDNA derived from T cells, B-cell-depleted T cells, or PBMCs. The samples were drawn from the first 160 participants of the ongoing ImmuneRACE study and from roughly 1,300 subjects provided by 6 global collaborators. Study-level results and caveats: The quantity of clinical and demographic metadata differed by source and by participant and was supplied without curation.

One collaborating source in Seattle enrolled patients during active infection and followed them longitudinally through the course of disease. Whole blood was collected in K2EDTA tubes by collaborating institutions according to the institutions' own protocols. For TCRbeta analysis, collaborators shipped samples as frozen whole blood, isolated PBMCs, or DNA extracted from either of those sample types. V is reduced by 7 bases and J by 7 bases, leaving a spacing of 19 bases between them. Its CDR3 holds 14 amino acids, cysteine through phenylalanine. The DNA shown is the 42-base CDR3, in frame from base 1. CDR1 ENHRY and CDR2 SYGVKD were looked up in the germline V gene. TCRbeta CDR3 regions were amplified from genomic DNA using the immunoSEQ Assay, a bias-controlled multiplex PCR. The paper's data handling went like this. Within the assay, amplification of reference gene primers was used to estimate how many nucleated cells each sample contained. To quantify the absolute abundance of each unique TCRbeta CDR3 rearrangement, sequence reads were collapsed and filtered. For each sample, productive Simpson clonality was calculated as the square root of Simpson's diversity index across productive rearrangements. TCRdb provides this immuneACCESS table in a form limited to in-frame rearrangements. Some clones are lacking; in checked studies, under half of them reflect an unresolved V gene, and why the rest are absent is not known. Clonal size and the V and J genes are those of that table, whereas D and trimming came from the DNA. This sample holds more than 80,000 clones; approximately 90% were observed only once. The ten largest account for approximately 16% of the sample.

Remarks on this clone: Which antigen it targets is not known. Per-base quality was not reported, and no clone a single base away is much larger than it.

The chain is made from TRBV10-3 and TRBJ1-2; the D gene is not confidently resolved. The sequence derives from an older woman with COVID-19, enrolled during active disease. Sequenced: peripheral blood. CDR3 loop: CAINRRAVEGGYTF. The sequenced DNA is TGTGCCATCAACCGGCGGGCCGTGGAGGGTGGCTACACCTTC.